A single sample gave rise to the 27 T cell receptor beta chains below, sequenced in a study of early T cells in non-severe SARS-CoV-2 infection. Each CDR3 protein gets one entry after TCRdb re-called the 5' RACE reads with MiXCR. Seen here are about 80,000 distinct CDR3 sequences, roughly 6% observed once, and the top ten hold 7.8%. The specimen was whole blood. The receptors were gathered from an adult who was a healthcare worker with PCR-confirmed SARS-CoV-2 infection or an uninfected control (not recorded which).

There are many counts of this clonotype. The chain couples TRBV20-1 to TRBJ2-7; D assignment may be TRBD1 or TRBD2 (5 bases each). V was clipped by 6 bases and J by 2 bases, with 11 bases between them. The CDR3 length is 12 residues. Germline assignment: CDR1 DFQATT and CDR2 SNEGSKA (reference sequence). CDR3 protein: CSAPTGPYEQYF. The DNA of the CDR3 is TGCAGTGCCCCGACGGGGCCCTACGAGCAGTACTTC.

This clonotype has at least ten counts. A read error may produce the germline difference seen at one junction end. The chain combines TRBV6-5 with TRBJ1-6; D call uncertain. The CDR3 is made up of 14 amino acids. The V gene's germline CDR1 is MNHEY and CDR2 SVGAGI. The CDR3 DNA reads TGTGCCAGCAAATTTACCTACATCAATTCACCCCTCCATTTT. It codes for CASKFTYINSPLHF.

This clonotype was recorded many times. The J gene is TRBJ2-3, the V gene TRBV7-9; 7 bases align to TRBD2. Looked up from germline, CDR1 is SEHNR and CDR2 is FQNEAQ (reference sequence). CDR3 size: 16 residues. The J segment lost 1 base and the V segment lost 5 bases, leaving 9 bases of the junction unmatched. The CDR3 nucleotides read TGTGCCAGCAGCCTGGCTACTAGCGCTGGCACAGATACGCAGTATTTT. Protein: CASSLATSAGTDTQYF.

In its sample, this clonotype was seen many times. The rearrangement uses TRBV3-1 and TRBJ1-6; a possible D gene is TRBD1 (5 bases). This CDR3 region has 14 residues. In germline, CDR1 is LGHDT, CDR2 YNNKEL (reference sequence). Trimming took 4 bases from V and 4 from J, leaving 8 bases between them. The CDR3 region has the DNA TGTGCCAGCAGCCTTGACAGATATAATTCACCCCTCCACTTT. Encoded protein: CASSLDRYNSPLHF.

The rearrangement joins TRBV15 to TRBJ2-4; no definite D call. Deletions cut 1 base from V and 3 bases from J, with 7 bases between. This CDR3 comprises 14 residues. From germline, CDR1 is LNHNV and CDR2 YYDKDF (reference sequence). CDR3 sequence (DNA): TGTGCCACCAGCAGAGGGGATTACAAAAACATTCAGTACTTC. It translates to CATSRGDYKNIQYF.

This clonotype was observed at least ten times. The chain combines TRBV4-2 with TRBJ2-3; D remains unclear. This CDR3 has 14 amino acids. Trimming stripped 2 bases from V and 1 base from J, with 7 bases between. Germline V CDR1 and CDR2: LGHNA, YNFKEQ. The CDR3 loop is CASSQNIRTDTQYF. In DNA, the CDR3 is TGTGCCAGCAGCCAAAATATCCGCACAGATACGCAGTATTTT.

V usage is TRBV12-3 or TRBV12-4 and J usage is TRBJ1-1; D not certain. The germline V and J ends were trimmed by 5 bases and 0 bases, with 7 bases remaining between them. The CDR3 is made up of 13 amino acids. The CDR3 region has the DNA TGTGCCAGCAGTACGTCTATGAACACTGAAGCTTTCTTT. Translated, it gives CASSTSMNTEAFF.

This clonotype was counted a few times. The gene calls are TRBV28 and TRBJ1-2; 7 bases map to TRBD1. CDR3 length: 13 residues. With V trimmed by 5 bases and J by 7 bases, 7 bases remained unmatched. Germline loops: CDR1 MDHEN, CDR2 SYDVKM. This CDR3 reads CASSATGALGYTF. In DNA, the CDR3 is TGTGCCAGCAGTGCCACAGGGGCGCTTGGCTACACCTTC.

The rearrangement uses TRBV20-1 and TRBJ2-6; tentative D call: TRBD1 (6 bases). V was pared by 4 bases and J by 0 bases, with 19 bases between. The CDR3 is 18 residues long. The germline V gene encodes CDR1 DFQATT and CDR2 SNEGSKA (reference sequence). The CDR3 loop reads CSANARGRGLSGANVLTF. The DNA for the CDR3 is TGCAGTGCTAACGCCCGCGGCAGGGGTCTCTCTGGGGCCAACGTCCTGACTTTC.

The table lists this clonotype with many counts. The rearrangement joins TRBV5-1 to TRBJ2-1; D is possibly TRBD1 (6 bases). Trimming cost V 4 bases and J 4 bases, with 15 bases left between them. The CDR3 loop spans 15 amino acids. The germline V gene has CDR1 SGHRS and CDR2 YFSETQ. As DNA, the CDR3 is TGCGCCAGCAGCGAGGGGGTTTTGGTATACAATGAGCAGTTCTTC. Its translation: CASSEGVLVYNEQFF.

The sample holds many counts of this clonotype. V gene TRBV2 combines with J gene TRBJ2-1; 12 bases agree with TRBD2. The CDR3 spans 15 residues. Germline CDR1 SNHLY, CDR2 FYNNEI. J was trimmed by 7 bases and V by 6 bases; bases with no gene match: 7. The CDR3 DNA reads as TGTGCCAGCAGAGCTAGCGGGGGGGCTTGGAATGAGCAGTTCTTC. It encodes CASRASGGAWNEQFF.

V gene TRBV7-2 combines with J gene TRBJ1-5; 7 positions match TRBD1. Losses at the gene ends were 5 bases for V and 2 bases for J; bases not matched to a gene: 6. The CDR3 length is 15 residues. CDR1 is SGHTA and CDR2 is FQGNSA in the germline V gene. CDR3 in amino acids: CASSPGQFGNQPQHF. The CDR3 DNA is TGTGCCAGCAGCCCGGGACAGTTTGGCAATCAGCCCCAGCATTTT.

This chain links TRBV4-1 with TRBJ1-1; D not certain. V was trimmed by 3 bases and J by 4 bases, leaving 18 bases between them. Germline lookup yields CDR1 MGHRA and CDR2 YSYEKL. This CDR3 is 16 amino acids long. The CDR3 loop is CASSHQGSGVGTEAFF. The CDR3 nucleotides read TGCGCCAGCAGCCATCAAGGGAGTGGGGTGGGCACTGAAGCTTTCTTT.

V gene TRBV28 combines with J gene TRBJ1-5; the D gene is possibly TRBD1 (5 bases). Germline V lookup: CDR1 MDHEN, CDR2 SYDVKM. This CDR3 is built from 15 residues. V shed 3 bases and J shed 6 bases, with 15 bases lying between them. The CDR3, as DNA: TGTGCCAGCAGTTTGAGGCAGGGAGAGTCTCAGCCCCAGCATTTT. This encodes CASSLRQGESQPQHF.

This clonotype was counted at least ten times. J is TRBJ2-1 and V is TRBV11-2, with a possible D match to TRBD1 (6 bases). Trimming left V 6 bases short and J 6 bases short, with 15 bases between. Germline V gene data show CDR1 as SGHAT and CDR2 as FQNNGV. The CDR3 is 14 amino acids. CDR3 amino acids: CASRGDKSSNEQFF. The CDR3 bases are TGTGCCAGCAGAGGGGACAAATCTAGCAATGAGCAGTTCTTC.

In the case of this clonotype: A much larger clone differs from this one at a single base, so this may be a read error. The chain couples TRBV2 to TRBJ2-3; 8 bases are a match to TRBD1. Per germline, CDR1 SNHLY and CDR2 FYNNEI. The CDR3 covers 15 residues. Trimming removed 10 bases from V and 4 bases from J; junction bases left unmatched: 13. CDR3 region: CANRRDRGAADTQYF. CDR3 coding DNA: TGTGCCAACAGGCGTGACAGGGGTGCTGCAGATACGCAGTATTTT.

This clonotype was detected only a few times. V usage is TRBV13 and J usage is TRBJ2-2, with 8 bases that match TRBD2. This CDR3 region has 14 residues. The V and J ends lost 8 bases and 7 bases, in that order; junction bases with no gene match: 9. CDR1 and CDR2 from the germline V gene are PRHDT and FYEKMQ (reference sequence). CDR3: CASATGLVGGELFF. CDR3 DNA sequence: TGTGCCAGCGCTACGGGACTAGTTGGCGGGGAGCTGTTTTTT.

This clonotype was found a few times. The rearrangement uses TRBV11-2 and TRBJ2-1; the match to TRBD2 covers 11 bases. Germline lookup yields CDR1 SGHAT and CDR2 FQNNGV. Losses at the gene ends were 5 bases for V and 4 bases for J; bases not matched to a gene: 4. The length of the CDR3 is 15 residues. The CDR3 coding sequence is TGTGCCAGCAGCCCCAGGACTAGCGGGTACAATGAGCAGTTCTTC. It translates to CASSPRTSGYNEQFF.

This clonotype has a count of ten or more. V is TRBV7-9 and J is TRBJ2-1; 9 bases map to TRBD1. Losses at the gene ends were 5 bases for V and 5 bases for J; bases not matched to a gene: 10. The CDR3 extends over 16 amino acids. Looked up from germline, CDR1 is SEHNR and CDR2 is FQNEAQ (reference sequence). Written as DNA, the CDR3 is TGTGCCAGCAGCCCACAGGGGGCTAGCGGTGACAATGAGCAGTTCTTC. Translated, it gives CASSPQGASGDNEQFF.

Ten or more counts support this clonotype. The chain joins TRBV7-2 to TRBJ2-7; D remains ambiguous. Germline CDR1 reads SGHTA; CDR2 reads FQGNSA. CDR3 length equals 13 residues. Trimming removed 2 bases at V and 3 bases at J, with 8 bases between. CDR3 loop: CASSLSNDYEQYF. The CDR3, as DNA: TGTGCCAGCAGCTTATCTAATGACTACGAGCAGTACTTC.

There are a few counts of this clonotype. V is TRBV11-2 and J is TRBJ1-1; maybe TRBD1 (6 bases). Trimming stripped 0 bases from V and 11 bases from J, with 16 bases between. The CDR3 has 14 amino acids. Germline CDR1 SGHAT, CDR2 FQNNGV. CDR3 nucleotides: TGTGCCAGCAGCTTAGATCGCGAGACGGGGGGCGCTTTCTTT. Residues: CASSLDRETGGAFF. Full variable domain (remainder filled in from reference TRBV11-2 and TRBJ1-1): EAGVAQSPRYKIIEKRQSVAFWCNPISGHATLYWYQQILGQGPKLLIQFQNNGVVDDSQLPKDRFSAERLKGVDSTLKIQPAKLEDSAVYLCASSLDRETGGAFFGQGTRLTVV.

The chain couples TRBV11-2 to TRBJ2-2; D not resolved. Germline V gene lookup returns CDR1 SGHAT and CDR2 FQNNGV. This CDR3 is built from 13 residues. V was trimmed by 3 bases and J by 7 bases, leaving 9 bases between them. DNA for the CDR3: TGTGCCAGCAGCTTGGAAGTGATCGGGGAGCTGTTTTTT. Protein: CASSLEVIGELFF.

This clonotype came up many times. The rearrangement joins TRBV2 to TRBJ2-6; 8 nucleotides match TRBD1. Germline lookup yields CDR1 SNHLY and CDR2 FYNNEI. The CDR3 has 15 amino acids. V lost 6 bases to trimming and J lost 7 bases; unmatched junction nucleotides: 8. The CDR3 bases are TGTGCCAGCAGCCACGGGACAGGTGGAGCCAACGTCCTGACTTTC. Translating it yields CASSHGTGGANVLTF.

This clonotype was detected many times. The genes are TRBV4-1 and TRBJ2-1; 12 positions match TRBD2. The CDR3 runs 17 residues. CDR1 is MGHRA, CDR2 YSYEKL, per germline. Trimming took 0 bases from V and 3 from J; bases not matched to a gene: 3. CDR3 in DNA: TGCGCCAGCAGCCAAGATGGGACTAGCGGGCGCTACAATGAGCAGTTCTTC. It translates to CASSQDGTSGRYNEQFF.

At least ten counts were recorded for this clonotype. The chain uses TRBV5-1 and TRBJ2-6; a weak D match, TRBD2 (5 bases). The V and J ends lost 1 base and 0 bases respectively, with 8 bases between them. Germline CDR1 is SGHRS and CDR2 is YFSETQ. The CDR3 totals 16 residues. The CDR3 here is CASSLLGSSGANVLTF. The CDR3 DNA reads TGCGCCAGCAGCTTGTTGGGGAGCTCTGGGGCCAACGTCCTGACTTTC.

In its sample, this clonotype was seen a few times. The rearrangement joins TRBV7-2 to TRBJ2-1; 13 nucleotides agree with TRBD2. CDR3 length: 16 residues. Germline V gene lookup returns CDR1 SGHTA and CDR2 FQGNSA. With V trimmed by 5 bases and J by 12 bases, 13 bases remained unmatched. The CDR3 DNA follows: TGTGCCAGCAGCCTCCAGACTAGCGGGGGGACCTCCAGGCAGTTCTTC. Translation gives CASSLQTSGGTSRQFF.

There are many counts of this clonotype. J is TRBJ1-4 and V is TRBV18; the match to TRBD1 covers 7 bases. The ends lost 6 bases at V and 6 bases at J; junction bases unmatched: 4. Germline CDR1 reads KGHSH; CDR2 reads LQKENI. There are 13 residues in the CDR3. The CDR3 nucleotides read TGTGCCAGCTCCCACGGACAGGATGAAAAACTGTTTTTT. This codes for CASSHGQDEKLFF. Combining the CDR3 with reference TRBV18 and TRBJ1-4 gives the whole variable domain NAGVMQNPRHLVRRRGQEARLRCSPMKGHSHVYWYRQLPEEGLKFMVYLQKENIIDESGMPKERFSAEFPKEGPSILRIQQVVRGDSAAYFCASSHGQDEKLFFGSGTQLSVL.